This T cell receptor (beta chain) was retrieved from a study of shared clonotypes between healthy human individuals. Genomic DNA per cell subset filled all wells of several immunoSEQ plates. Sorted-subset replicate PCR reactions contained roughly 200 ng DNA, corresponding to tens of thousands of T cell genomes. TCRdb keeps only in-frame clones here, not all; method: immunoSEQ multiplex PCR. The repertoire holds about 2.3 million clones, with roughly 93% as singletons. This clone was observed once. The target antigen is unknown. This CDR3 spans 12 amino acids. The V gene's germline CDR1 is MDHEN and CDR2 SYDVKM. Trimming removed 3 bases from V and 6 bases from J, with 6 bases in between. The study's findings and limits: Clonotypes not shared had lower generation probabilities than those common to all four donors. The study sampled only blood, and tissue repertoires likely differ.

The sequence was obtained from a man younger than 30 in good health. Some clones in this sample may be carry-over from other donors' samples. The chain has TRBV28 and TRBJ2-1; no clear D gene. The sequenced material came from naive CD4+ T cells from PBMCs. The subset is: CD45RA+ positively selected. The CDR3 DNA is TGTGCCAGCAGTTTTCCTGTCAATGAGCAGTTCTTC. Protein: CASSFPVNEQFF.